This T cell receptor beta chain derives from a study of cytomegalovirus exposure and HLA in healthy donors. The study, taken as a whole, reports: When analyzed later, a missense DCLRE1C variant was found to be linked to TCR beta V- and J-gene trimming. Relative to equally common others, HLA-associated TCR beta chains showed greater clonal expansion in a later analysis. Reports indicate that TCR beta sequences accurately predicted the HLA-A and HLA-B alleles of most subjects.

To note about this clone: The antigen is undetermined.

13 Jbeta primers and 60 Vbeta primers were used for the PCR. Assay: immunoSEQ multiplex PCR; the TCRdb copy retains only in-frame clones and omits some. The data show about 89,000 clones, with about 80% seen just once and 1.4% held by the top ten. The sequence came from a male donor in good health and CMV-seronegative. Sequencing was performed on PBMCs.

The CDR3 spells CASSDQGTGGTDTQYF. The CDR3 region has the DNA TGTGCCAGCAGTGATCAGGGGACAGGAGGGACAGATACGCAGTATTTT. The chain combines TRBV28 with TRBJ2-3; 8 positions match TRBD1. The CDR3 covers 16 residues. V trimming: 5 bases; J trimming: 3 bases; junction bases outside the gene matches: 10. CDR1 and CDR2 from the germline V gene are MDHEN and SYDVKM.